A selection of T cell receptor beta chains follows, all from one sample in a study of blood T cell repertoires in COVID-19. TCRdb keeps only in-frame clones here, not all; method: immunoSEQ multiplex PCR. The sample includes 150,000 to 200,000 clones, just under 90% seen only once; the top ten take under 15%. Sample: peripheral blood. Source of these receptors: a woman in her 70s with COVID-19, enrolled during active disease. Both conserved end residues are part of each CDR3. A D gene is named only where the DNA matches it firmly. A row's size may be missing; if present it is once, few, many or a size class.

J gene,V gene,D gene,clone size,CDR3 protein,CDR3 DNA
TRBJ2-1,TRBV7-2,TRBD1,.,CASSLAAGGFGNEQFF,TGTGCCAGCAGCTTAGCGGCAGGGGGATTTGGAAATGAGCAGTTCTTC
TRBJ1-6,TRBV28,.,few,CASIRRSSYNSPLHF,TGTGCCAGCATTAGGAGGAGCTCCTATAATTCACCCCTCCACTTT
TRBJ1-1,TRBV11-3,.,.,CASSLPMPEAFF,TGTGCCAGCAGCCTCCCTATGCCTGAAGCTTTCTTT
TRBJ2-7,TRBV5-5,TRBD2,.,CASRVGGSLYEQYF,TGTGCCAGCAGGGTCGGGGGGTCCCTCTACGAGCAGTACTTC
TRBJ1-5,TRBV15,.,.,CATSSVSNQPQHF,TGTGCCACCAGCAGTGTAAGCAATCAGCCCCAGCATTTT
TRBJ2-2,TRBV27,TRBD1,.,CASSRQGTGELFF,TGTGCCAGCAGTCGACAGGGGACCGGGGAGCTGTTTTTT
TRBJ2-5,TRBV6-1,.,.,CASSETHSQETQYF,TGTGCCAGCAGTGAAACCCACAGCCAAGAGACCCAGTACTTC
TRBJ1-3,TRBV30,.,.,CAWSVAGPGNTIYF,TGTGCCTGGAGTGTGGCAGGGCCTGGAAACACCATATATTTT
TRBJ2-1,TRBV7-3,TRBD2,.,CASSLSGRAHNEQFF,TGTGCCAGCAGCTTAAGCGGGAGGGCCCACAATGAGCAGTTCTTC
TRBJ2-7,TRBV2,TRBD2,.,CASKEGPSGSYEQYF,TGCGCCAGCAAAGAAGGCCCTAGCGGGAGTTACGAGCAGTACTTC
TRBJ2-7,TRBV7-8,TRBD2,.,CASSWTSGAYEQYF,TGTGCCAGCAGCTGGACTAGCGGAGCCTACGAGCAGTACTTC
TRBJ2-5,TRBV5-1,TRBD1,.,CASSLGTVQETQYF,TGCGCCAGCAGTCTAGGGACAGTCCAAGAGACCCAGTACTTC
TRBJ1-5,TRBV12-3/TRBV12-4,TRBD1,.,CASSVDRDQPQHF,TGTGCCAGCAGTGTCGACAGGGATCAGCCCCAGCATTTT
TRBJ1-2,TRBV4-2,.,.,CASSQMGSRDKILRGYTF,TGTGCCAGCAGTCAGATGGGTTCACGGGACAAAATACTGAGAGGCTACACCTTC
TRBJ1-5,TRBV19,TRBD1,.,CATKTGFGDQPQHF,TGTGCCACCAAGACAGGGTTCGGGGATCAGCCCCAGCATTTT
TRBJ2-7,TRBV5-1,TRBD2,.,CASSFFSGRATHYEQYF,TGCGCCAGCAGCTTCTTTAGCGGGAGGGCCACCCACTACGAGCAGTACTTC
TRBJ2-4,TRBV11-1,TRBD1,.,CASSLTGAAKNIQYF,TGTGCCAGCAGCTTAACAGGGGCGGCCAAAAACATTCAGTACTTC
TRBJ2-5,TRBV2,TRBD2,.,CASSEGLAGAETQYF,TGTGCCAGCAGTGAAGGGTTAGCGGGAGCGGAGACCCAGTACTTC
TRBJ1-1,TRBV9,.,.,CASSPKQSPEENTEAFF,TGTGCCAGCAGCCCTAAACAATCTCCCGAGGAGAACACTGAAGCTTTCTTT
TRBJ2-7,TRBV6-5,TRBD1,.,CASIPGQGIGEQYF,TGTGCCAGCATCCCGGGACAGGGAATCGGCGAGCAGTACTTC
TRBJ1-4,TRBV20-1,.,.,CSASLYEKLFF,TGCAGTGCTAGTTTATATGAAAAACTGTTTTTT
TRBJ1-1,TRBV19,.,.,CASIDTGNTEAFF,TGTGCCAGCATTGATACAGGGAACACTGAAGCTTTCTTT
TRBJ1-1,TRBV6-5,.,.,CASSYSALLNTEAFF,TGTGCCAGCAGTTACTCGGCTTTGTTGAACACTGAAGCTTTCTTT
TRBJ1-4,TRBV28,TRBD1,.,CASTGTGTATNEKLFF,TGTGCCAGCACCGGGACAGGGACGGCAACTAATGAAAAACTGTTTTTT
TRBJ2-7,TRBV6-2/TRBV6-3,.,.,CASSHDRAGQNPRYEQYF,TGTGCCAGCAGTCACGACCGGGCGGGCCAAAACCCCCGCTACGAGCAGTACTTC
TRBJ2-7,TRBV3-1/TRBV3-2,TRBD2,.,CASSQDSRTSGRQYF,TGTGCCAGCAGCCAAGATTCTCGGACTAGCGGGAGGCAGTACTTC
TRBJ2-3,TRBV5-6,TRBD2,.,CASSPKTSGSTDTQYF,TGTGCCAGCAGCCCGAAGACTAGCGGGAGCACAGATACGCAGTATTTT
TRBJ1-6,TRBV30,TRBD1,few,CAWRPGGQGNSPLHF,TGTGCCTGGAGACCAGGCGGACAGGGGAATTCACCCCTCCACTTT
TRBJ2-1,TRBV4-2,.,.,CASSPLASSWNEQFF,TGTGCCAGCAGCCCCCTAGCCAGCTCGTGGAATGAGCAGTTCTTC
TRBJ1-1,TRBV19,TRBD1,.,CASRLGDRGFTEAFF,TGTGCCAGCCGTTTAGGGGACAGGGGATTCACTGAAGCTTTCTTT